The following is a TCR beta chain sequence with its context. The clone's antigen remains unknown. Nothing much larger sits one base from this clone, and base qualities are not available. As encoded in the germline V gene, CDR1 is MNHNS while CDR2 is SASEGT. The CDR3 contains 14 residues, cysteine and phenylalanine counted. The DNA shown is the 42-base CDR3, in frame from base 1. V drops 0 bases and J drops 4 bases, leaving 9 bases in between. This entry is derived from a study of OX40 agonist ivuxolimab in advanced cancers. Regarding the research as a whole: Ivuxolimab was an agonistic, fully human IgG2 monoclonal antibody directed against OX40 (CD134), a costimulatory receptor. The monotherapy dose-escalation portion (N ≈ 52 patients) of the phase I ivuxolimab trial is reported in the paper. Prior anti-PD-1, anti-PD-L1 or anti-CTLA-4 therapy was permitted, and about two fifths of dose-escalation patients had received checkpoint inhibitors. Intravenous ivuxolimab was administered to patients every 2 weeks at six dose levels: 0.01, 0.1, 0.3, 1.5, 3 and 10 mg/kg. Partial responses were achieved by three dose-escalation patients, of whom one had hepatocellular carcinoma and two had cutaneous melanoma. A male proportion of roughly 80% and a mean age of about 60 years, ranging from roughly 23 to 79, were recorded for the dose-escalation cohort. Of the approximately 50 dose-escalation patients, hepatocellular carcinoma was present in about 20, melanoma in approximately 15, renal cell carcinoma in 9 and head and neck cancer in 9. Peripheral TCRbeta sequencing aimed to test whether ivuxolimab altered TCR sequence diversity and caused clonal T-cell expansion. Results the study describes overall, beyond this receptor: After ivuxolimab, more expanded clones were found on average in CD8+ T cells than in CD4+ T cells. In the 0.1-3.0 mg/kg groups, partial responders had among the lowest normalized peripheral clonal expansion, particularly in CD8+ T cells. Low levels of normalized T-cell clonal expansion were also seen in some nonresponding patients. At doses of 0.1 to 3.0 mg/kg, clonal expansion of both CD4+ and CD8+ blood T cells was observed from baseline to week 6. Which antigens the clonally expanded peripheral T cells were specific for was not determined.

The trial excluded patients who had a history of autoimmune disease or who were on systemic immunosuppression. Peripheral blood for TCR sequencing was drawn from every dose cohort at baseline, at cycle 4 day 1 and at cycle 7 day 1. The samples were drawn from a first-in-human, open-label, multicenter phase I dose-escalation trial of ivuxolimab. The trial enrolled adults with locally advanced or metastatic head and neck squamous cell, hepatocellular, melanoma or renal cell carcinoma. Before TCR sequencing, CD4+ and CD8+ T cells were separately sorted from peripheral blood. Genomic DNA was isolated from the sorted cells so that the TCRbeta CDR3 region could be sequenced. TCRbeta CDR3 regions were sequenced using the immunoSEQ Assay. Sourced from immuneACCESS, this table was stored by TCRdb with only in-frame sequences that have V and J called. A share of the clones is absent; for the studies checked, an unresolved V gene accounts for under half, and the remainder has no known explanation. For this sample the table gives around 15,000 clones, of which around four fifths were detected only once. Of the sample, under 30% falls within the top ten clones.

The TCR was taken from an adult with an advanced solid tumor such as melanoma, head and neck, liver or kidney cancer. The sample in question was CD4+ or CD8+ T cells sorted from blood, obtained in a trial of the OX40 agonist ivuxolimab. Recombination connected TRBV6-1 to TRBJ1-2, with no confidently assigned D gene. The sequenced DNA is TGTGCCAGCAGTGAAGCCTCCTGGCGCTATGGCTACACCTTC. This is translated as CASSEASWRYGYTF.